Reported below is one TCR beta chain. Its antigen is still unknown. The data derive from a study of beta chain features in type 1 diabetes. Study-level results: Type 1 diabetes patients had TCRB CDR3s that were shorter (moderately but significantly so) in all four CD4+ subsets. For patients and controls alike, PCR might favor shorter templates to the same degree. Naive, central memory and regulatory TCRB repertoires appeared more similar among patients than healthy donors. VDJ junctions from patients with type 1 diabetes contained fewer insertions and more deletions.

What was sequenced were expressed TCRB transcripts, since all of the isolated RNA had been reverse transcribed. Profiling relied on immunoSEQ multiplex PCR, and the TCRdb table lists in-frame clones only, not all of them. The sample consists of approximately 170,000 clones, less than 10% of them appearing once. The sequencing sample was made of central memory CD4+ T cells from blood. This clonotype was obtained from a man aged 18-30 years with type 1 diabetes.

For the CDR3, the DNA is TGTGCCAGCTCACCCCAAGCCCCCGGGTCCACTTATAGCAATCAGCCCCAGCATTTT. It encodes CASSPQAPGSTYSNQPQHF. V is TRBV18 and J is TRBJ1-5; D gene uncertain. V dropped 3 bases and J dropped 0 bases, with 21 bases sitting between them. CDR1 and CDR2 from the germline V gene are KGHSH and LQKENI. This CDR3 comprises 19 residues.